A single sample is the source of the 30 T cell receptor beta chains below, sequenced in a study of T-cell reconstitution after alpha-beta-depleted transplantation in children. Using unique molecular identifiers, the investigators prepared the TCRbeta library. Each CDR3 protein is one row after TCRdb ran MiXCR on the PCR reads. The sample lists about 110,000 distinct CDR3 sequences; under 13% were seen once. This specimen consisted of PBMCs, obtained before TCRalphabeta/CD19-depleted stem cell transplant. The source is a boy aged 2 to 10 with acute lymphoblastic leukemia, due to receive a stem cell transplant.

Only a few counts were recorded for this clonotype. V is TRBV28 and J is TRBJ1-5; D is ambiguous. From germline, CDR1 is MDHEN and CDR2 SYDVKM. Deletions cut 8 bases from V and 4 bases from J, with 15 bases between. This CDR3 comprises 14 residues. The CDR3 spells CASADLQTNQPQHF. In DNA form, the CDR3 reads TGTGCCAGCGCTGATCTCCAGACGAATCAGCCCCAGCATTTT.

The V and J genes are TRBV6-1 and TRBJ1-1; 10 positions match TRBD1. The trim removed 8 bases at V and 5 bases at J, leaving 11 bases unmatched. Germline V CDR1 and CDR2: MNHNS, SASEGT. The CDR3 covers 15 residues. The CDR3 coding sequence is TGTGCCAGCGAACCTCAGAGGACAGGGGGGACTGAAGCTTTCTTT. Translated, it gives CASEPQRTGGTEAFF.

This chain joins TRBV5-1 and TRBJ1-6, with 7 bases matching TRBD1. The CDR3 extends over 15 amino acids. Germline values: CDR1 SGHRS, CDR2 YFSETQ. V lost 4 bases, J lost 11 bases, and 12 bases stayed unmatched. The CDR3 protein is CASSLTGLPYPPLHF. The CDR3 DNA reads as TGCGCCAGCAGCCTGACAGGGCTACCCTATCCACCCCTCCACTTT.

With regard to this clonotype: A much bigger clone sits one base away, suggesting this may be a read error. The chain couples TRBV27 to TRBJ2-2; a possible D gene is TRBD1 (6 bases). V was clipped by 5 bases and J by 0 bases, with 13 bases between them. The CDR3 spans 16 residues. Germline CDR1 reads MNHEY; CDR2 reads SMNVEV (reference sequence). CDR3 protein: CASSIVRGTNTGELFF. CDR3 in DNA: TGTGCCAGCAGTATAGTCAGGGGTACGAACACCGGGGAGCTGTTTTTT.

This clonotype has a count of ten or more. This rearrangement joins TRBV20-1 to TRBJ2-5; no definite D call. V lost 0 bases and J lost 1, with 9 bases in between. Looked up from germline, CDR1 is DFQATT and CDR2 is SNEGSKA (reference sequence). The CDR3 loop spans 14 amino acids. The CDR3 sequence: CSARDWHTQETQYF. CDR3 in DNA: TGCAGTGCTAGAGATTGGCACACCCAAGAGACCCAGTACTTC.

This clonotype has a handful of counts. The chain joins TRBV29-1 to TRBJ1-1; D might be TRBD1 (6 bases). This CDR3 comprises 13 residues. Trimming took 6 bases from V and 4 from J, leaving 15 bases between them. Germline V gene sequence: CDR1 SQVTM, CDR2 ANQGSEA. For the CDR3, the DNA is TGCAGCGTCCCGAGAGGGGGAGGCACTGAAGCTTTCTTT. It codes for CSVPRGGGTEAFF.

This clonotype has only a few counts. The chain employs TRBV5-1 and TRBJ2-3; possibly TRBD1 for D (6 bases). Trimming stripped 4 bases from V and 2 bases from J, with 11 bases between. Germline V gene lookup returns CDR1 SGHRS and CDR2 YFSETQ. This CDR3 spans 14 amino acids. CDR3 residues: CASSPGVVTDTQYF. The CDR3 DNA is TGCGCCAGCAGCCCAGGGGTAGTCACAGATACGCAGTATTTT.

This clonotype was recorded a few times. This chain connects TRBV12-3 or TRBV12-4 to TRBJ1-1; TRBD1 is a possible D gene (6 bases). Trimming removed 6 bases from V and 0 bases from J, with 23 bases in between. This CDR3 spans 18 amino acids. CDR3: CASSPGAGEVWMNTEAFF. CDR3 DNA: TGTGCCAGCAGCCCGGGGGCGGGTGAGGTATGGATGAACACTGAAGCTTTCTTT.

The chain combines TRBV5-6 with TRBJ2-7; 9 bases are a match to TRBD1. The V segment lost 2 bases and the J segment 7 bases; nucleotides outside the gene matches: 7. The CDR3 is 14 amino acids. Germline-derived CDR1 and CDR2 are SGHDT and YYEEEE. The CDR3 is CASSFGTGLQEQYF. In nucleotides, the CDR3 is TGTGCCAGCAGCTTCGGGACAGGGCTCCAAGAGCAGTACTTC.

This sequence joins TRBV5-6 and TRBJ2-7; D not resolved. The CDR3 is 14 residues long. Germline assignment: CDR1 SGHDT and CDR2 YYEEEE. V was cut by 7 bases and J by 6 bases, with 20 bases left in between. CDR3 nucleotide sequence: TGTGCCAGCCACCTCCGTTCTATTAACGGCGAGCAGTACTTC. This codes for CASHLRSINGEQYF.

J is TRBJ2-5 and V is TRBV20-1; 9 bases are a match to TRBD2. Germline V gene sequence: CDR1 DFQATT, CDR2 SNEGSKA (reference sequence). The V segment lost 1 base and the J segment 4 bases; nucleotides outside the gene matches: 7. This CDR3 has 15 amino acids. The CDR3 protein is CSARVFSGSTETQYF. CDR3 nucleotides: TGCAGTGCTAGAGTGTTTAGCGGGAGTACAGAGACCCAGTACTTC.

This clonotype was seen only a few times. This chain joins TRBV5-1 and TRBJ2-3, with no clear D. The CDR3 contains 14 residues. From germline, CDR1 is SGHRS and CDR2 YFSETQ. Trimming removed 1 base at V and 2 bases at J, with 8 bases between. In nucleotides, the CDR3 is TGCGCCAGCAGCTTGCGGAGCGCCACAGATACGCAGTATTTT. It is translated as CASSLRSATDTQYF.

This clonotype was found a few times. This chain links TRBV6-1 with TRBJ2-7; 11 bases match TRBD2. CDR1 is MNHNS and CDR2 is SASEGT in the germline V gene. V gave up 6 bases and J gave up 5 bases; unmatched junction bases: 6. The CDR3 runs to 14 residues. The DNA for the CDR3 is TGTGCCAGCAGCACTAGCGGGAGTCAGGACGAGCAGTACTTC. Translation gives CASSTSGSQDEQYF.

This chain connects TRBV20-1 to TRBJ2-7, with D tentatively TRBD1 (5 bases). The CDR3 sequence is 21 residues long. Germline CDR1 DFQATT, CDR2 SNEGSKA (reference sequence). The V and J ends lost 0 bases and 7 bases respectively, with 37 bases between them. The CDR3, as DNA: TGCAGTGCTAGAGATCGCCCCTTAGGGGAAGCTGGGCTTCTTGCGTTGGGGGAGCAGTACTTC. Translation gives CSARDRPLGEAGLLALGEQYF.

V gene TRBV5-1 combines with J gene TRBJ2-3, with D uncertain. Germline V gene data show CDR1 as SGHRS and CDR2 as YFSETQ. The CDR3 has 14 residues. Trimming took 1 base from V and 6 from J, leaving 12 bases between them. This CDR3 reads CASSLWTSEDTQYF. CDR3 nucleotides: TGCGCCAGCAGCTTGTGGACCTCCGAGGATACGCAGTATTTT.

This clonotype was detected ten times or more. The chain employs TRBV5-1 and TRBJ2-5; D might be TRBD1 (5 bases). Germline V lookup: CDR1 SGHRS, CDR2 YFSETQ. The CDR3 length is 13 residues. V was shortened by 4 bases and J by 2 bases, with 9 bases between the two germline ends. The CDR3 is CASSVGLQETQYF. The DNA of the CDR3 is TGCGCCAGCAGCGTGGGGCTTCAAGAGACCCAGTACTTC.

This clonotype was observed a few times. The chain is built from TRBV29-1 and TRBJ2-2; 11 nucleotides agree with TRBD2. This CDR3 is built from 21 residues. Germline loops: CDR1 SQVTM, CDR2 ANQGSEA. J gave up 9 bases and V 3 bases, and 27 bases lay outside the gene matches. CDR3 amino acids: CSVEARSRGSGRAENSRELFF. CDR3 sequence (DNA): TGCAGCGTTGAGGCGAGAAGCAGAGGTAGCGGGAGGGCCGAAAATTCCCGGGAGCTGTTTTTT.

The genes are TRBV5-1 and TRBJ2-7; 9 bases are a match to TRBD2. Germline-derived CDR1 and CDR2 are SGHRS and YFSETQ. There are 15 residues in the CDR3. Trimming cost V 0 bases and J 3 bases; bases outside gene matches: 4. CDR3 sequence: CASSLDGTSLYEQYF. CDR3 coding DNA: TGCGCCAGCAGCTTGGATGGGACTAGCCTCTACGAGCAGTACTTC.

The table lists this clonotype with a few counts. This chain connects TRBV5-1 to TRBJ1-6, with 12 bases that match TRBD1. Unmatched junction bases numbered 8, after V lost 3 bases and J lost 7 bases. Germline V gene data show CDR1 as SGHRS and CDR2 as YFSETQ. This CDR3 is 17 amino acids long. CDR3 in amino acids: CASSYAGTGGLNSPLHF. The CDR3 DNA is TGCGCCAGCAGCTATGCCGGGACAGGGGGCTTGAATTCACCCCTCCACTTT.

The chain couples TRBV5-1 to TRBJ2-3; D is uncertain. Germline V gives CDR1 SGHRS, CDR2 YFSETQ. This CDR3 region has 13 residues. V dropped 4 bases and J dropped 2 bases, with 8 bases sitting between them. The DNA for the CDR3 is TGCGCCAGCAGCCCTACTACCACAGATACGCAGTATTTT. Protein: CASSPTTTDTQYF.

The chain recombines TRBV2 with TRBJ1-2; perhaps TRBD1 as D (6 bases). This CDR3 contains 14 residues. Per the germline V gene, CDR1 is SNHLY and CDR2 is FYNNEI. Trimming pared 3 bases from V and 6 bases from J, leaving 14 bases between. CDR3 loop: CASSDVAGADGYTF. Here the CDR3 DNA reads TGTGCCAGCAGTGACGTCGCAGGGGCCGATGGCTACACCTTC.

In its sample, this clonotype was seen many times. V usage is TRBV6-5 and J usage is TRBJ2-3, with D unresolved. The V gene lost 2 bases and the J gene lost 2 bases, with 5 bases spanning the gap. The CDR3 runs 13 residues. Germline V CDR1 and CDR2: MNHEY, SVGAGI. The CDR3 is CASSYRHTDTQYF. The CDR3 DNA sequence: TGTGCCAGCAGTTACCGACACACAGATACGCAGTATTTT.

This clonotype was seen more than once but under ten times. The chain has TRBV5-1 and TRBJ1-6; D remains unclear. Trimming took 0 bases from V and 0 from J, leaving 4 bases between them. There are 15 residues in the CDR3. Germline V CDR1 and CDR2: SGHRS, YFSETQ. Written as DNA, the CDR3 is TGCGCCAGCAGCTTGGACAGCTCCTATAATTCACCCCTCCACTTT. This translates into CASSLDSSYNSPLHF.

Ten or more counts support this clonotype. CDR3 sequence reads: CSARDRLAGGKNYEQYF. In DNA form, the CDR3 reads TGCAGTGCTAGAGATCGCCTAGCGGGAGGTAAAAACTACGAGCAGTACTTC. The chain employs TRBV20-1 and TRBJ2-7, with TRBD2 identical over 11 bases. CDR3 length equals 17 residues. The germline V gene encodes CDR1 DFQATT and CDR2 SNEGSKA (reference sequence). Trimming cost V 0 bases and J 3 bases; bases outside gene matches: 10.

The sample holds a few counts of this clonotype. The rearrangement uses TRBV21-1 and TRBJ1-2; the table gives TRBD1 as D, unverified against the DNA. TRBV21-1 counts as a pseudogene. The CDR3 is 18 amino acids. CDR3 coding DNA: TGTGCCAGCAGCACCATCCGAGACAGGCCAATCTCCGACGATGGCTACACCTTC. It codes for CASSTIRDRPISDDGYTF.

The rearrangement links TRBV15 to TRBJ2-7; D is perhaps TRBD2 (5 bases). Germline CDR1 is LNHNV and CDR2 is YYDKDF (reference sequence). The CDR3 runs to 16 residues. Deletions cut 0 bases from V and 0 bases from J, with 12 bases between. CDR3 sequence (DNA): TGTGCCACCAGCAGAGATCGATTAGCGTTCTCCTACGAGCAGTACTTC. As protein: CATSRDRLAFSYEQYF.

The CDR3 loop is CASSFTVGGETQYF. The CDR3 nucleotides read TGTGCCAGCAGTTTTACGGTGGGGGGAGAGACCCAGTACTTC. V is TRBV28 and J is TRBJ2-5; D may be TRBD2 (6 bases). The CDR3 is 14 amino acids. Per germline, CDR1 MDHEN and CDR2 SYDVKM. The ends were cut back, 3 bases at V and 4 bases at J, with 12 bases in the middle.

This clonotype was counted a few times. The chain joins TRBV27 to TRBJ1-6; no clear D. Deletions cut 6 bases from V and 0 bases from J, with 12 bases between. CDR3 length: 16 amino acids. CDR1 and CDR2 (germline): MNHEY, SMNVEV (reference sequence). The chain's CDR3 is CASRDYSSSYNSPLHF. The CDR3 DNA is TGTGCCAGCAGGGATTACTCAAGCTCCTATAATTCACCCCTCCACTTT.

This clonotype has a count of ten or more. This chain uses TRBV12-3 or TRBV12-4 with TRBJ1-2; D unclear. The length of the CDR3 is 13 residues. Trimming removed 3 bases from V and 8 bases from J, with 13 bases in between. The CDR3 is CASSFRSGRGYTF. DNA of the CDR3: TGTGCCAGCAGTTTCCGGTCAGGAAGGGGCTACACCTTC.

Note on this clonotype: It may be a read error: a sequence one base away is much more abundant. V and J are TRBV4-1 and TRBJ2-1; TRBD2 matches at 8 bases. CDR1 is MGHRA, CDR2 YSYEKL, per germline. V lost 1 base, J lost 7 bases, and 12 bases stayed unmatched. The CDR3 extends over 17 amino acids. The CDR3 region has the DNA TGCGCCAGCAGCCAAGTGAAACAAGCGGGAGTGTGGAATGAGCAGTTCTTC. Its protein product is CASSQVKQAGVWNEQFF.